These T cell receptor beta chains were read from a single sample in a study of blood T cell repertoires in COVID-19. The assay was immunoSEQ multiplex PCR, and TCRdb's table has in-frame clones only and misses some. Of 150,000 or so clones listed, roughly four fifths are singletons. Input material: peripheral blood. The receptor set was obtained from a woman in her fifties or sixties with acute or convalescent COVID-19. Both conserved end residues are part of each CDR3. A D gene is named only where the DNA matches it firmly. Expanded clones get a size class; other rows say once, few or many, or leave the size out.

d_gene	abundance	v_gene	j_gene	CDR3nt	CDR3aa
TRBD1	NA	TRBV30	TRBJ1-1	TGTGCCTGGAGTCCCGGGACAGGGAACACTGAAGCTTTCTTT	CAWSPGTGNTEAFF
NA	few	TRBV5-4	TRBJ2-7	TGTGCCAGCAGACCACCGGGACAAACCTACGAGCAGTACTTC	CASRPPGQTYEQYF
NA	NA	TRBV11-2	TRBJ2-2	TGTGCCAGCAGCTTAGTTCAAGGCGGAACCGGGGAGCTGTTTTTT	CASSLVQGGTGELFF
NA	NA	TRBV11-2	TRBJ1-1	TGTGCCAGCAGCCCTACAGGGGAAGCTTTCTTT	CASSPTGEAFF
NA	NA	TRBV3-1/TRBV3-2	TRBJ1-2	TGTGCCAGCAGCCAGCACAGAAATGGCTACACCTTC	CASSQHRNGYTF
TRBD2	NA	TRBV3-1/TRBV3-2	TRBJ2-1	TGTGCCAGCAGCGATTGGACTAGCGGGAGCTACAATGAGCAGTTCTTC	CASSDWTSGSYNEQFF
NA	NA	TRBV11-2	TRBJ2-5	TGTGCCAGCAGCGCAACTCGGGACATGACTCAAGAGACCCAGTACTTC	CASSATRDMTQETQYF
NA	few	TRBV2	TRBJ1-4	TGTGCCAGCAGTGACAGGGGCACGGTTAATGAAAAACTGTTTTTT	CASSDRGTVNEKLFF
NA	NA	TRBV6-2/TRBV6-3	TRBJ2-1	TGTGCCAGCAGTTACTGGGGCGGGATCAAATACAATGAGCAGTTCTTC	CASSYWGGIKYNEQFF
NA	NA	TRBV5-8	TRBJ2-1	TGTGCCAGCAGCTTGGGTAGCGGTTCTTCCTACAATGAGCAGTTCTTC	CASSLGSGSSYNEQFF
TRBD1	once	TRBV28	TRBJ1-2	TGTGCCAGCAGTTTGCCGCCAGGGGGCTATGGCTACACCTTC	CASSLPPGGYGYTF
TRBD2	few	TRBV2	TRBJ2-3	TGTGCCAGCAACCTAGCGGGAGTAGGAGATACGCAGTATTTT	CASNLAGVGDTQYF
TRBD1	few	TRBV29-1	TRBJ1-5	TGCAGCGTTAGGGACAGGGGGCATCAGCCCCAGCATTTT	CSVRDRGHQPQHF
TRBD1	once	TRBV5-1	TRBJ2-7	TGCGCCAGCAGACTCTCGACAGGGAGTATCTACGAGCAGTACTTC	CASRLSTGSIYEQYF
NA	few	TRBV7-8	TRBJ1-5	TGTGCCAGCAGCTTAGTGTCCGGACGGGGGTTGGGCAATCAGCCCCAGCATTTT	CASSLVSGRGLGNQPQHF
NA	NA	TRBV7-9	TRBJ1-2	TGTGCCAGCAGCTTTATAGGACAAGGCTATGGCTACACCTTC	CASSFIGQGYGYTF
NA	NA	TRBV6-2/TRBV6-3	TRBJ2-7	TGTGCCAGCAGTTACCCTCAGGTGGCCTACGAGCAGTACTTC	CASSYPQVAYEQYF
TRBD2	NA	TRBV15	TRBJ2-5	TGTGCCACCAGCAAGACTAGCGGGAGGGGGGGGAAGGAGACCCAGTACTTC	CATSKTSGRGGKETQYF
NA	NA	TRBV5-1	TRBJ2-3	TGCGCCAGCAGCTTCGATTTTAGGGGGTCTAGCACAGATACGCAGTATTTT	CASSFDFRGSSTDTQYF
TRBD2	NA	TRBV5-6	TRBJ2-5	TGTGCCAGCAGCTCGGGACTAGGGGAGACCCAGTACTTC	CASSSGLGETQYF
NA	NA	TRBV7-9	TRBJ2-1	TGTGCCAGCAGCCCCCAGGTGAATGAGCAGTTCTTC	CASSPQVNEQFF
NA	NA	TRBV2	TRBJ1-6	TGTGCCAGCAGTGACCAGGGGCGGGCTTCACCCCTCCACTTT	CASSDQGRASPLHF
TRBD1	NA	TRBV11-2	TRBJ2-7	TGTGCCAGCAGCAGACAGGGAGTCTACGAGCAGTACTTC	CASSRQGVYEQYF
TRBD1	NA	TRBV7-9	TRBJ1-1	TGTGCCAGCAGCTTAGGGGCAGGGGGCCCTGAAGCTTTCTTT	CASSLGAGGPEAFF
NA	NA	TRBV11-3	TRBJ1-4	TGTGCCAGCAGCTTAAGTGGGGGCAATAATGAAAAACTGTTTTTT	CASSLSGGNNEKLFF
NA	NA	TRBV9	TRBJ2-5	TGTGCCAGCAGCGTAAGCCCAGGGCAAGAGACCCAGTACTTC	CASSVSPGQETQYF
NA	NA	TRBV6-1	TRBJ2-7	TGTGCCAGCAGTGAAGGGAGGGGAGTCTACGAGCAGTACTTC	CASSEGRGVYEQYF
TRBD2	NA	TRBV29-1	TRBJ2-3	TGCAGCGTCGTTGGGACTAGCGGGGGAACAGATACGCAGTATTTT	CSVVGTSGGTDTQYF
NA	NA	TRBV3-1/TRBV3-2	TRBJ2-3	TGTGCCAGCAGCCCCGGGAGAGTAGGGACGCAGTATTTT	CASSPGRVGTQYF
TRBD1	NA	TRBV28	TRBJ1-5	TGTGCCAGCAGGCGGACAGGGGGTGGCAATCAGCCCCAGCATTTT	CASRRTGGGNQPQHF
NA	NA	TRBV27	TRBJ1-6	TGTGCCAGTCGCCCGACAGAGTCCTACTATAATTCACCCCTCCACTTT	CASRPTESYYNSPLHF
TRBD2	NA	TRBV5-1	TRBJ2-3	TGCGCCAGCAGCTTGGAAGTCCCGACTAGCGGGAGTACGCAGTATTTT	CASSLEVPTSGSTQYF
NA	NA	TRBV3-1/TRBV3-2	TRBJ1-2	TGTGCCAGCAGCCAAGATCAGGTTGTAAGAGCGCGGGATGGCTACACCTTC	CASSQDQVVRARDGYTF
TRBD2	NA	TRBV4-1	TRBJ2-2	TGCGCCAGCAGCCAGGTCCCGGGACTAGGAGCCGGGGAGCTGTTTTTT	CASSQVPGLGAGELFF
NA	many	TRBV7-3	TRBJ2-3	TGTGCCAGCAGCTTAAACGGGTACACAGATACGCAGTATTTT	CASSLNGYTDTQYF
NA	NA	TRBV6-4	TRBJ1-5	TGTGCCAGCAACAGACACAATCAGCCCCAGCATTTT	CASNRHNQPQHF
TRBD2	NA	TRBV7-9	TRBJ2-1	TGTGCCAGCAGCTCTGGTAGCGGGAATGTCAATGAGCAGTTCTTC	CASSSGSGNVNEQFF
NA	NA	TRBV11-2	TRBJ1-2	TGTGCCAGCGGGGGGAAATATGGCTACACCTTC	CASGGKYGYTF
NA	NA	TRBV2	TRBJ1-2	TGTGCCAGCAGCTCAGGGTATGGCTACACCTTC	CASSSGYGYTF
NA	once	TRBV6-1	TRBJ1-2	TGTGCCAGCAGTGAAAGGGGCAGCAAATACACCTTC	CASSERGSKYTF
NA	NA	TRBV12-3/TRBV12-4	TRBJ2-7	TGTGCCAGCAGTTTAGACACCTACGAGCAGTACTTC	CASSLDTYEQYF
NA	NA	TRBV14	TRBJ2-5	TGTGCCAGCAGCCAAGCCGGGGGGCGCTGGGAGACCCAGTACTTC	CASSQAGGRWETQYF
TRBD1	NA	TRBV10-3	TRBJ2-7	TGTGCCATCAGTTACGACAGGGTTAGGTCCTACGAGCAGTACTTC	CAISYDRVRSYEQYF
TRBD1	once	TRBV30	TRBJ1-5	TGTGCCTGGAGTGTAGGGGACAGGGGAAGTCAGCCCCAGCATTTT	CAWSVGDRGSQPQHF
NA	few	TRBV12-3/TRBV12-4	TRBJ1-2	TGTGCCAGCGGCAGGGGCGACTATGGCTACACCTTC	CASGRGDYGYTF
TRBD1	NA	TRBV6-5	TRBJ2-1	TGTGCCAGCAGTCCCGGGACAGGGCGGAATGAGCAGTTCTTC	CASSPGTGRNEQFF
NA	NA	TRBV6-5	TRBJ1-2	TGTGCCAGCTATGAGAGCGGACTAAACTATGGCTACACCTTC	CASYESGLNYGYTF
NA	NA	TRBV9	TRBJ2-7	TGTGCCAGCAGCCGGACACCCACCTCGACGGTCGAGCAGTACTTC	CASSRTPTSTVEQYF
TRBD1	once	TRBV6-5	TRBJ1-2	TGTGCCAGCAGTTACAGTGGGACAGGGCAGGGCTATGGCTACACCTTC	CASSYSGTGQGYGYTF
NA	NA	TRBV10-3	TRBJ2-1	TGTGCCATCAGTGTAGCGAATGAGCAGTTCTTC	CAISVANEQFF
TRBD1	few	TRBV30	TRBJ1-2	TGTGCCTGGACAGGGGGCGTCGATGGCTACACCTTC	CAWTGGVDGYTF
NA	once	TRBV28	TRBJ2-2	TGTGCCAGCAGTTTCTTCCAGGGTAACACCGGGGAGCTGTTTTTT	CASSFFQGNTGELFF
NA	NA	TRBV7-3	TRBJ2-1	TGTGCCAGCAGCTTATCTCACGGGTGGGATGAGCAGTTCTTC	CASSLSHGWDEQFF
NA	once	TRBV15	TRBJ1-1	TGTGCCACCAGCAGAGCACTGGACAGTCCAGATGGTTTCTTT	CATSRALDSPDGFF